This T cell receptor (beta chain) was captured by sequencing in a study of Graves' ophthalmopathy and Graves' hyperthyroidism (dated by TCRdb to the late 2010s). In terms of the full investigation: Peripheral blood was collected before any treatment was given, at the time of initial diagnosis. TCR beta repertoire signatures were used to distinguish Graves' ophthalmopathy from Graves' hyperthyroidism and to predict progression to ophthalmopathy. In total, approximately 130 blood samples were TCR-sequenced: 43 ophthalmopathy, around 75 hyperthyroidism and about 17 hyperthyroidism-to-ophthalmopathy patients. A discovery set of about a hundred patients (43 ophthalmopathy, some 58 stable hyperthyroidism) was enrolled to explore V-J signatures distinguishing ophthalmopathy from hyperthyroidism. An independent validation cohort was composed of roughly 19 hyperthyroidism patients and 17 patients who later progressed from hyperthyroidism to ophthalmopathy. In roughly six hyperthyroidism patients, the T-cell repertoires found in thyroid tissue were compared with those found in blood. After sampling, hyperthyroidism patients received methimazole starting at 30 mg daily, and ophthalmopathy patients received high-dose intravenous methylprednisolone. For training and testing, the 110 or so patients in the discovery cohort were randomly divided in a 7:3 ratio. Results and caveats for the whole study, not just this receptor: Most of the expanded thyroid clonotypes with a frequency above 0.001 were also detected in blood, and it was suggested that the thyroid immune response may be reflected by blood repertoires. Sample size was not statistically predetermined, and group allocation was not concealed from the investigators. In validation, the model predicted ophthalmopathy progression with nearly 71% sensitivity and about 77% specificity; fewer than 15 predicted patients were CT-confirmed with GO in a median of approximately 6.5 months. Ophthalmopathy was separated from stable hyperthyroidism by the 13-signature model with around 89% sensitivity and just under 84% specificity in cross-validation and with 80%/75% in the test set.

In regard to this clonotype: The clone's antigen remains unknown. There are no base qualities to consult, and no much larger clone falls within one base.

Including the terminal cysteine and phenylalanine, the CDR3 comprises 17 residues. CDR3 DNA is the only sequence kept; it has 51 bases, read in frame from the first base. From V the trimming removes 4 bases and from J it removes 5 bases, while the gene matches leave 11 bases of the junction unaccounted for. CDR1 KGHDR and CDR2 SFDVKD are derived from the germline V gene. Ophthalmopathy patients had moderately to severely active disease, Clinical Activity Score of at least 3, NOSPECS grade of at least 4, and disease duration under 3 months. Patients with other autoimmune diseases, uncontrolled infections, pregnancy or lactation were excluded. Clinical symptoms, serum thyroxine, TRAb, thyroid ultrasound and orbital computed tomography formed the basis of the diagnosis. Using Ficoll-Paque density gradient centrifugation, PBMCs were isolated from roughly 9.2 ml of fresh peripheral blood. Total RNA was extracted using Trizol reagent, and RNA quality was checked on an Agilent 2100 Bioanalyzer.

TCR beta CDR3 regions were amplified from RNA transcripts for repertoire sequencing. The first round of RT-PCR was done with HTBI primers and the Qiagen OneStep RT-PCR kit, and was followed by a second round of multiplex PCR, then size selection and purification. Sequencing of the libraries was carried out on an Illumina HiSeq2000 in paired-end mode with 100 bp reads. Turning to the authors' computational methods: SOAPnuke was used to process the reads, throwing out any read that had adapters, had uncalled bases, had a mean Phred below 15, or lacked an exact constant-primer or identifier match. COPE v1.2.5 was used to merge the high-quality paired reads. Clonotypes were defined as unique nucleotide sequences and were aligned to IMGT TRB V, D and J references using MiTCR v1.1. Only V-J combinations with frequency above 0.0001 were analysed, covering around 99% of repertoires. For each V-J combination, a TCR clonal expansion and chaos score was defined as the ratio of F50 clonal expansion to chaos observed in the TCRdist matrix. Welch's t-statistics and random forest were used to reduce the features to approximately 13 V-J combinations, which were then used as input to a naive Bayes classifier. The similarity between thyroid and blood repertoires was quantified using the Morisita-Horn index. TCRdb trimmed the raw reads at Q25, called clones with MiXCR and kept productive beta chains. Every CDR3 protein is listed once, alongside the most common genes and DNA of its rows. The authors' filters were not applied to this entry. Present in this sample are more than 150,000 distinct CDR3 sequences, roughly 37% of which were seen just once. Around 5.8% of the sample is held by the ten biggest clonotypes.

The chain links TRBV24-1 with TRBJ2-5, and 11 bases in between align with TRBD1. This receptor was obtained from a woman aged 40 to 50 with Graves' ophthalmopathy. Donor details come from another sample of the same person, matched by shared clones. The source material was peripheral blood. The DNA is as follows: TGTGCCACCAGTGACCAAGCGGGACAGGGGGTTTTCGAGACCCAGTACTTC. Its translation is CATSDQAGQGVFETQYF.